This T cell receptor beta chain was retrieved from a study of cytomegalovirus exposure and HLA in healthy donors (dated by TCRdb to 2016 to 2017). Notes on the research overall: A later analysis indicated that the 120 validation repertoires were generated on the platform also employed for the 650 to 850 repertoires of the first cohort. The study was designed to test whether signatures of past pathogen exposure could be identified by cataloging public T cell receptors. In addition to the first cohort of 650 to 750 subjects, a separate validation cohort of 120 different subjects was used. To predict cytomegalovirus infection status, the study combined high-throughput TCR immunosequencing, statistical association of individual TCRs with disease status, and machine learning. What the study reported, not specific to this receptor: A later analysis had no HLA typing for the validation cohort, so co-occurrence there was scored across all 120 repertoires. While some public TCRs were present in many individuals, most TCR sequences turned up only very rarely across donors. According to the authors, the approach could potentially be generalized to other disease states and immunological phenotypes. A total of about 150 TCR beta chains were listed by the study as associated with cytomegalovirus. A later analysis found that TCRs clustered in the first cohort also tended to co-occur in the 100 to 150 validation repertoires, with approximately 94% of cluster scores above 0. In vitro tests confirmed that three of the cytomegalovirus-associated TCR beta chains recognize cytomegalovirus antigens. In both the original and validation cohorts, the classifier was reported to diagnose cytomegalovirus status with high specificity and sensitivity.

The library relied on the immunoSEQ multiplex PCR assay. Regarding the original processing steps: A statistical classification framework was built to diagnose cytomegalovirus status from the catalog of TCR beta chain sequences. TCRdb holds this immuneACCESS table with in-frame rearrangements only. Some clones are missing; in checked studies, unresolved V genes explain under half, and the rest has no known cause. V and J calls and clone size are as listed in that table; D and trimming were resolved from the DNA. For this sample the table gives 65,000 to 75,000 clones, of which roughly 95% were detected only once. About 4.6% of the sample is held by the ten biggest clonotypes. Donors formed part of the validation cohort, which comprised 95 to 150 subjects and was distinct from the first cohort of under 850 subjects. The CDR3 numbers 16 residues from cysteine through phenylalanine. The retained sequence is limited to the CDR3, 48 bases, with the frame set at the first base.

Concerning this clone: It lacks a known antigen. No per-base quality is available; no much larger clone lies one base away.

The sequence derives from a woman aged 18-29 years in good health and CMV-seropositive. The chain couples TRBV21-1 to TRBJ1-5. TRBV21-1 constitutes a pseudogene. Sequences were obtained from PBMCs. Read as DNA, the sequence is TGTGCCAGCTCGCTCCCCCCCCGAGGAGTAGATCAGCCCCAGCATTTT. Its translation is CASSLPPRGVDQPQHF.